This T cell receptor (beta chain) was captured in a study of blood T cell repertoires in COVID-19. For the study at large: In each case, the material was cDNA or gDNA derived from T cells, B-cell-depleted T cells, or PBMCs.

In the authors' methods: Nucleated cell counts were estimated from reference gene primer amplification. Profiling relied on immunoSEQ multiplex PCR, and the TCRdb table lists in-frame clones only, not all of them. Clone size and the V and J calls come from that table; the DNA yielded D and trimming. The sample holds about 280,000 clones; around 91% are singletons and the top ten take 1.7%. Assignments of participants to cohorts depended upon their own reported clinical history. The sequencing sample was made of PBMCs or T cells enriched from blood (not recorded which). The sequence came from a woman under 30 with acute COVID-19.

The CDR3 loop is CASSLDSGFSYEQYF. Written as DNA, the CDR3 is TGTGCCAGCAGCTTAGATAGCGGTTTCTCCTACGAGCAGTACTTC. The rearrangement links TRBV7-6 to TRBJ2-7, with D possibly being TRBD2 (6 bases). Germline values: CDR1 SGHVS, CDR2 FNYEAQ. The CDR3 extends over 15 amino acids. With 1 base removed from V and 0 bases from J, the gap between germline ends came to 10 bases.